This T cell receptor beta chain was recovered during a study of somatic mutations in cytotoxic T cells in rheumatoid arthritis. Findings and caveats of the study: Rheumatoid arthritis patients were compared with age-matched healthy controls, and their CD8+ T-cell clonality did not differ significantly.

Details on this clone: Its target is unknown.

TCRdb's table, derived via immunoSEQ multiplex PCR, lists solely in-frame clones and lacks some. The table includes approximately 30,000 clones, around four fifths detected once. Trimming pared 0 bases from V and 6 bases from J, leaving 10 bases between. Germline CDR1 is SGDLS and CDR2 is YYNGEE. The CDR3 spans 14 residues. The chain combines TRBV9 with TRBJ2-1; a possible D gene is TRBD2 (5 bases). The sequence was obtained from an adult with rheumatoid arthritis. Sequencing was done on a sample of CD8+ T cells sorted from blood. The CDR3 DNA reads TGTGCCAGCAGCGTAGATGGGCGGGCCAATGAGCAGTTCTTC. It is translated as CASSVDGRANEQFF.